This TCR beta chain originates from a study of blood T cell repertoires in COVID-19. Study overall: Researchers got acute and convalescent COVID-19 samples from the United States, Italy and Spain. T cells, B-cell-depleted T cells, or PBMCs supplied cDNA or gDNA.

Per the authors' pipeline: Nucleated cell counts were estimated from reference gene primer amplification. Produced via immunoSEQ multiplex PCR; TCRdb's table is partial and in-frame only. The V and J calls and clone size come from that table; D and trimming were worked out from the DNA. The table shows about 300,000 clones, with about 81% occurring only once. Germline CDR1 MDHEN, CDR2 SYDVKM. This CDR3 is built from 14 residues. V shed 10 bases and J shed 7 bases, with 19 bases lying between them. Patients in Seattle were enrolled during active infection, then followed longitudinally. The V call is TRBV28, the J call TRBJ1-4; D perhaps matches TRBD1 (5 bases). The source is a human donor with COVID-19, enrolled during active disease. The donor label of this sample is uncertain. Sequenced sample: peripheral blood. The CDR3 DNA reads TGTGCCACCGGTGGGGCGGGAACAGGTGAAAAACTGTTTTTT. It codes for CATGGAGTGEKLFF.